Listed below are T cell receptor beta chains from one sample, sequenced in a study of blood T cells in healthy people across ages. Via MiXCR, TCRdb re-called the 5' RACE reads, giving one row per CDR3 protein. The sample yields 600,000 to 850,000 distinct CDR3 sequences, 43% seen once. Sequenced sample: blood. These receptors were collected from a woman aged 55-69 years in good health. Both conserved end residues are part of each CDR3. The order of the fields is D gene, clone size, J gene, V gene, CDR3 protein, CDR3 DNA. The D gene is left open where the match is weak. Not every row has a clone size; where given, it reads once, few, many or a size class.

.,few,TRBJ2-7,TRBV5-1,CASSLGAWEQASYEQYF,TGCGCCAGCAGCTTGGGGGCCTGGGAACAGGCCTCCTACGAGCAGTACTTC
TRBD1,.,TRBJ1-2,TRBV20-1,CSAFIDRVDGYTF,TGCAGTGCTTTTATCGACAGGGTAGATGGCTACACCTTC
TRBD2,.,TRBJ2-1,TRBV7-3,CASSLPGLAGYNEQFF,TGTGCCAGCAGCTTACCAGGACTAGCGGGATACAATGAGCAGTTCTTC
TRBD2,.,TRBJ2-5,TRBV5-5,CASSTGTSPAVETQYF,TGTGCCAGCAGCACTGGGACTAGTCCGGCGGTTGAGACCCAGTACTTC
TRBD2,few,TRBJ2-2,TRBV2,CASISGTSGGLNTGELFF,TGTGCCAGCATTTCCGGGACTAGCGGGGGGCTGAACACCGGGGAGCTGTTTTTT
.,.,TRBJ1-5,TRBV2,CASNNRGGRSNQPQHF,TGTGCCAGCAACAATCGTGGGGGGAGAAGCAATCAGCCCCAGCATTTT
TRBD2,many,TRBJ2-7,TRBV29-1,CSVETSGGYYEQYF,TGCAGCGTTGAGACTAGCGGGGGCTACTACGAGCAGTACTTC
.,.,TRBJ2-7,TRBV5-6,CASSPGVQGIYEQYF,TGTGCCAGCAGCCCTGGGGTCCAGGGAATTTACGAGCAGTACTTC
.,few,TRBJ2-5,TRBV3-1,CASSQAGSHNEQYF,TGTGCCAGCAGCCAAGCCGGATCGCACAATGAGCAGTACTTC
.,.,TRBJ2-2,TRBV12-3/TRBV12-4,CASSLTGLIGELFF,TGTGCCAGCAGTTTAACGGGCTTAATCGGGGAGCTGTTTTTT
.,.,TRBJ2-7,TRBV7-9,CASSTRGEQYF,TGTGCCAGCAGCACCAGGGGCGAGCAGTACTTC
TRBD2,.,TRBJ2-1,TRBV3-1,CASRLAGYNEQFF,TGTGCCAGCCGACTAGCGGGTTACAATGAGCAGTTCTTC
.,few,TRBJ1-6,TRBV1,CTSSQVLDSPLHF,TGCACCAGCAGCCAAGTCCTGGATTCACCCCTCCACTTT
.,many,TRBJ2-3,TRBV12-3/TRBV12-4,CASRGDPFSFKTDTQYF,TGTGCCAGCAGGGGAGATCCCTTTAGCTTTAAGACAGATACGCAGTATTTT
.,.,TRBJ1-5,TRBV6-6,CASSFLGSRGSNQPQHF,TGTGCCAGCAGTTTTTTGGGATCGAGGGGAAGCAATCAGCCCCAGCATTTT
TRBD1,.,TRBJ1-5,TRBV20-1,CSARVRDRVIVTQHF,TGCAGTGCTAGAGTAAGGGACAGGGTGATCGTTACCCAGCATTTT
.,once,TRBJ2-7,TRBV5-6,CASSRRQPPYEQYF,TGTGCCAGCAGCCGAAGACAGCCTCCCTACGAGCAGTACTTC
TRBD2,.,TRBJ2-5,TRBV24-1,CATSDGGGETQYF,TGTGCCACCAGTGATGGGGGGGGAGAGACCCAGTACTTC
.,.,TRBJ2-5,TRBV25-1,CASSPGGQGRGETQYF,TGTGCCAGCAGCCCCGGTGGGCAGGGTCGGGGCGAGACCCAGTACTTC
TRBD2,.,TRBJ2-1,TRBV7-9,CASSLVGLAANEQFF,TGTGCCAGCAGCTTAGTGGGACTAGCGGCAAATGAGCAGTTCTTC
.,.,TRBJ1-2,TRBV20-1,CSARPPSGEYGYTF,TGCAGTGCTAGACCCCCGTCTGGGGAGTATGGCTACACCTTC
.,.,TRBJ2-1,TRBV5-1,CASSRSSEQFF,TGCGCCAGCAGCCGATCTAGCGAGCAGTTCTTC
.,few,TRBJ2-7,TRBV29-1,CSVGSGEQYF,TGCAGCGTTGGAAGTGGCGAGCAGTACTTC
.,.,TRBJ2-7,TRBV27,CASSLAGGDGRSYEQYF,TGTGCCAGCAGTTTAGCAGGGGGGGACGGGAGATCCTACGAGCAGTACTTC
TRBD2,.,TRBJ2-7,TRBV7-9,CASSLGGGRTGSSYEQYF,TGTGCCAGCAGCTTAGGCGGGGGGCGGACTGGGAGCTCCTACGAGCAGTACTTC
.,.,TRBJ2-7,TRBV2,CASRRDGTYEQYF,TGTGCCAGCAGGCGGGACGGGACTTACGAGCAGTACTTC
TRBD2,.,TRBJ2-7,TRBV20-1,CGAERTSGSYEQYF,TGCGGTGCGGAGCGGACTAGCGGGAGTTACGAGCAGTACTTC
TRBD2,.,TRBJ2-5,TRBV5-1,CASREAGYVEETQYF,TGCGCCAGCAGGGAAGCGGGGTACGTAGAAGAGACCCAGTACTTC
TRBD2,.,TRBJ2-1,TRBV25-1,CASRLAGEYNEQFF,TGTGCCAGCAGACTAGCGGGAGAGTACAATGAGCAGTTCTTC
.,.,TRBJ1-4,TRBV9,CASSVGGTDSEKLFF,TGTGCCAGCAGCGTAGGGGGGACGGACAGCGAAAAACTGTTTTTT